These 2 T cell receptor beta chains were all obtained from the same sample, sequenced in a study of blood T cell repertoires in COVID-19. Data came from immunoSEQ multiplex PCR; TCRdb stores just in-frame clones and leaves some out. The repertoire holds 150,000 to 200,000 clones, with 70% to 85% as singletons. The sample comprised peripheral blood. Source of these receptors: a middle-aged woman with COVID-19, enrolled during active disease.

As regards this clone: Other nucleotide sequences in the sample specify the same CDR3. The chain links TRBV18 to TRBJ1-1; no reliable D call. Trimming cost V 3 bases and J 4 bases, with 6 bases left between them. Germline lookup yields CDR1 KGHSH and CDR2 LQKENI. The CDR3 is 12 amino acids. The CDR3 is CASSPSGTEAFF. The CDR3 region has the DNA TGTGCCAGCTCACCCTCGGGCACTGAAGCTTTCTTT.

Notes on this clone: A read error may account for a junction end that differs from germline. The J gene is TRBJ2-4, the V gene TRBV2, with 9 bases fitting TRBD1. The CDR3 runs 14 residues. Germline CDR1 SNHLY, CDR2 FYNNEI. CDR3 bases: TGTGCCAGTAGTGACAGGGGGGCCAAAAACATTCAGTACTTC. Residues: CASSDRGAKNIQYF.